The 28 T cell receptor beta chains presented below share a single source sample, sequenced in a study of CD4 and CD8 cells across lung adenocarcinoma regions (dated by TCRdb to the late 2010s). The protocol used for the library was PCR. Sequencing instrument: HiSeq X Ten. TCRdb applied fastp at Q25 and MiXCR to the public reads, then kept only in-frame beta chains. Each entry is one CDR3 protein sequence, shown with its most common DNA and genes. The sample profile shows 2,500 to 3,500 distinct CDR3 sequences; 64% of them were found once. 18% of the sample is taken by the ten largest. Sequencing was performed on CD4+ T cells from the margin of a lung tumor. This sample's cell subset or site label indicates: tumor margin region. These receptors were collected from a female donor with lung adenocarcinoma. The CD4 and CD8 labels of this study may be unreliable.

The sample holds a few counts of this clonotype. This sequence joins TRBV6-1 and TRBJ2-3, with TRBD1 matching over 8 bases. CDR3 length: 14 residues. With V trimmed by 5 bases and J by 4 bases, 5 bases remained unmatched. CDR1 and CDR2 (germline): MNHNS, SASEGT. The CDR3 region is CASSPGQEADTQYF. CDR3 in DNA: TGTGCCAGCAGTCCGGGACAGGAGGCAGATACGCAGTATTTT.

This chain uses TRBV7-8 with TRBJ2-7, with D unresolved. Looked up from germline, CDR1 is SGHVS and CDR2 is FQNEAQ. Trimming stripped 1 base from V and 0 bases from J, with 10 bases between. This CDR3 contains 15 residues. The CDR3 protein is CASSLVEAHSYEQYF. DNA of the CDR3: TGTGCCAGCAGCTTAGTAGAAGCGCACTCCTACGAGCAGTACTTC.

This clonotype was seen more than once but under ten times. The CDR3: CAVGVAKADTQYF. The CDR3 region has the DNA TGTGCCGTAGGCGTAGCGAAGGCAGATACGCAGTATTTT. The chain couples TRBV7-2 to TRBJ2-3; a possible D gene is TRBD2 (5 bases). With 11 bases removed from V and 4 bases from J, the gap between germline ends came to 16 bases. There are 13 residues in the CDR3. Germline V gene sequence: CDR1 SGHTA, CDR2 FQGNSA.

The V gene is TRBV27, the J gene TRBJ2-1; 7 nucleotides agree with TRBD1. The DNA end lines up better with TRBJ2-5; the J call may be wrong. Germline loops: CDR1 MNHEY, CDR2 SMNVEV (reference sequence). This CDR3 is built from 14 residues. CDR3 bases: TGTGCCAGCAGTTCCTGGACAGGCAGTAATGACCAGTACTTC. This gives the protein CASSSWTGSNDQYF.

This clonotype was picked up one time. The chain has TRBV6-5 and TRBJ1-5, with no clear D. V dropped 4 bases and J dropped 4 bases, with 8 bases sitting between them. The germline V gene encodes CDR1 MNHEY and CDR2 SVGAGI. CDR3 length: 13 amino acids. CDR3 DNA: TGTGCCAGCAGTTTGGATGGGAATCAGCCCCAGCATTTT. It translates to CASSLDGNQPQHF.

The chain has TRBV6-1 and TRBJ2-3; D not resolved. The CDR3 spans 16 residues. The germline CDR1 and CDR2 sequences are MNHNS and SASEGT. V was clipped by 3 bases and J by 0 bases, with 13 bases between them. The CDR3 region has the DNA TGTGCCAGCAGTGATCGGGTTGCCTCTAGCACAGATACGCAGTATTTT. Translated: CASSDRVASSTDTQYF.

This chain connects TRBV6-1 to TRBJ1-6, with D maybe TRBD1 (5 bases). The CDR3 length is 16 residues. In germline, CDR1 is MNHNS, CDR2 SASEGT. Trimming pared 3 bases from V and 0 bases from J, leaving 9 bases between. The DNA for the CDR3 is TGTGCCAGCAGTGACAACAGGAACTCCTATAATTCACCCCTCCACTTT. Protein: CASSDNRNSYNSPLHF.

A few counts support this clonotype. The chain carries TRBV11-2 and TRBJ2-7, with 7 nucleotides matching TRBD2. CDR3 length equals 13 residues. The germline gives CDR1 SGHAT, CDR2 FQNNGV. Unmatched junction bases numbered 3, after V lost 4 bases and J lost 3 bases. Written as DNA, the CDR3 is TGTGCCAGCAGCTCTACGGGGGGCTACGAGCAGTACTTC. Translation gives CASSSTGGYEQYF. The full variable domain, rest sourced from reference TRBV11-2 and TRBJ2-7, is EAGVAQSPRYKIIEKRQSVAFWCNPISGHATLYWYQQILGQGPKLLIQFQNNGVVDDSQLPKDRFSAERLKGVDSTLKIQPAKLEDSAVYLCASSSTGGYEQYFGPGTRLTVT.

This clonotype qualifies as medium-sized. The rearrangement links TRBV6-1 to TRBJ2-1; tentatively, D is TRBD2 (6 bases). Matching the DNA end better, TRBJ2-7 makes the J call doubtful. CDR3 size: 17 residues. The V gene's germline CDR1 is MNHNS and CDR2 SASEGT. This chain's CDR3 is CASSAPRRGTWIYEQYF. CDR3 DNA: TGTGCCAGCAGTGCCCCGAGGCGGGGAACATGGATCTACGAGCAGTACTTC.

This clonotype is a singleton in its sample. The chain couples TRBV6-1 to TRBJ1-2; D possibly corresponds to TRBD1 (5 bases). The CDR3 spans 13 residues. The germline gives CDR1 MNHNS, CDR2 SASEGT. Trimming cost V 0 bases and J 5 bases, with 7 bases left between them. The CDR3 region is CASSEAGEYGYTF. In DNA, the CDR3 is TGTGCCAGCAGTGAAGCAGGGGAATATGGCTACACCTTC.

The chain couples TRBV7-8 to TRBJ2-3; the D gene is possibly TRBD1 (6 bases). The CDR3 spans 11 residues. Germline loops: CDR1 SGHVS, CDR2 FQNEAQ. The V end lost 7 bases, the J end lost 5 bases, and 7 bases lay between the germline ends. The CDR3 spells CASKGEDTQYF. DNA for the CDR3: TGTGCCAGCAAGGGGGAAGATACGCAGTATTTT.

This clonotype appeared a few times. The chain has TRBV7-2 and TRBJ2-1; D is unresolved. The germline CDR1 and CDR2 sequences are SGHTA and FQGNSA. Trimming took off 2 bases at V and 0 bases at J, with 2 bases between the two ends. The CDR3 is 13 amino acids. CDR3 amino acids: CASSLSSYNEQFF. DNA for the CDR3: TGTGCCAGCAGCTTAAGCTCCTACAATGAGCAGTTCTTC.

CDR3: CASILGQGRTYEQYF. As DNA, the CDR3 is TGTGCCAGCATCTTGGGACAGGGGCGAACCTACGAGCAGTACTTC. The chain links TRBV6-1 to TRBJ2-5; 10 nucleotides align to TRBD1. The assigned J gene may be wrong: the sequence end matches TRBJ2-7 better. The germline V gene has CDR1 MNHNS and CDR2 SASEGT. The CDR3 length is 15 residues.

This clonotype was seen a handful of times. The genes are TRBV6-1 and TRBJ2-1; D may be TRBD1 or TRBD2 (5 bases each). The germline V gene encodes CDR1 MNHNS and CDR2 SASEGT. This CDR3 comprises 13 residues. Trimming removed 5 bases from V and 7 bases from J, with 12 bases in between. The CDR3 region is CASSTGPRNEQFF. The CDR3 DNA follows: TGTGCCAGCAGTACGGGACCCAGGAATGAGCAGTTCTTC.

The V call is TRBV6-5, the J call TRBJ2-2; D gene ambiguous. The germline V gene encodes CDR1 MNHEY and CDR2 SVGAGI. This CDR3 spans 15 amino acids. V was shortened by 0 bases and J by 0 bases, with 5 bases between the two germline ends. The CDR3 nucleotides are TGTGCCAGCAGTTACTCCACCACGAACACCGGGGAGCTGTTTTTT. This codes for CASSYSTTNTGELFF.

This clonotype is large within its sample. The rearrangement joins TRBV10-1 to TRBJ2-1, with D hard to call. TRBJ2-7 matches the DNA end more closely, so the J call is doubtful. Germline CDR1 reads WNHNN; CDR2 reads SYGVQD (reference sequence). This CDR3 region has 13 residues. Here the CDR3 DNA reads TGCGCCAGCAGGACGGATGGCCTGTACGAGCAGTACTTC. It translates to CASRTDGLYEQYF.

The chain combines TRBV7-6 with TRBJ2-3; TRBD2 matches 9 bases. V was pared by 1 base and J by 3 bases, with 5 bases of the junction left unmatched. The CDR3 totals 16 residues. Germline values: CDR1 SGHVS, CDR2 FNYEAQ. The CDR3 DNA reads TGTGCCAGCAGCTTAGGTGCGGGAGGGAGGACAGATACGCAGTATTTT. This sequence encodes CASSLGAGGRTDTQYF.

The rearrangement uses TRBV12-3 or TRBV12-4 and TRBJ2-2, with 7 bases lining up with TRBD2. The CDR3 is made up of 16 amino acids. J was trimmed by 4 bases and V by 1 base; bases with no gene match: 6. This CDR3 reads CASSLVGGRATGELFF. The CDR3 DNA follows: TGTGCCAGCAGTTTAGTTGGAGGGAGGGCCACCGGGGAGCTGTTTTTT.

Regarding this clonotype: This CDR3 fails to terminate in the conserved phenylalanine or tryptophan, so it likely reflects a read error. The chain couples TRBV6-1 to TRBJ2-5; D not resolved. Deletions cut 5 bases from V and 5 bases from J, with 9 bases between. This CDR3 spans 12 amino acids. CDR1 is MNHNS and CDR2 is SASEGT in the germline V gene. CDR3 bases: TGTGCCAGCAGTCAGAGGTGGGAGACCCAGTACTCC. Protein product: CASSQRWETQYS.

Details on this clonotype: The germline gene is not matched at one end of the junction; a read error may be the cause. V and J are TRBV7-7 and TRBJ2-5; 7 bases line up with TRBD2. The end of the DNA aligns better with TRBJ2-7, so the J call may be wrong. Germline V CDR1 and CDR2: SSHAT, FNYEAQ (reference sequence). The CDR3 runs to 15 residues. The CDR3 region has the DNA TGTGCTAGCAGCTTAGCCCCGGGACTACAATACGAGCAGTACTTC. This codes for CASSLAPGLQYEQYF.

This clonotype came up a few times. The V gene is TRBV7-6, the J gene TRBJ2-1, with 9 positions matching TRBD2. The J call may be mistaken, given a closer DNA end match to TRBJ2-5. This CDR3 region has 14 residues. Per the germline V gene, CDR1 is SGHVS and CDR2 is FNYEAQ. The CDR3 bases are TGTGCCAGCAGCTTAAGCGCGGGGGGGGAGACCCAGTACTTC. Translating it yields CASSLSAGGETQYF.

The chain carries TRBV6-5 and TRBJ1-1; weak D call: TRBD1 (5 bases). Germline CDR1 MNHEY, CDR2 SVGAGI. Trimming cost V 2 bases and J 1 base, with 5 bases left between them. This CDR3 comprises 13 residues. CDR3 protein: CASSYRGNTEAFF. CDR3 DNA sequence: TGTGCCAGCAGTTACAGGGGGAACACTGAAGCTTTCTTT.

The V call is TRBV6-1, the J call TRBJ2-1; TRBD1 matches 8 bases. CDR3 length equals 14 residues. Trimming at V came to 5 bases and at J to 10 bases, leaving 10 bases not matched to a gene. Looked up from germline, CDR1 is MNHNS and CDR2 is SASEGT. The CDR3 loop is CASSKDRGSYEQFF. The CDR3 DNA follows: TGTGCCAGCAGTAAAGACAGGGGATCCTACGAGCAGTTCTTC.

The J gene is TRBJ2-1, the V gene TRBV7-2; 8 nucleotides align to TRBD1. V lost 5 bases, J lost 12 bases, and 15 bases stayed unmatched. From germline, CDR1 is SGHTA and CDR2 FQGNSA. This CDR3 has 15 amino acids. CDR3 coding DNA: TGTGCCAGCAGCGCGCCGGGACAGGAGTCCTTCGGGCAGTTCTTC. It translates to CASSAPGQESFGQFF.

The V gene is TRBV12-3 or TRBV12-4, the J gene TRBJ2-5; the match to TRBD2 covers 12 bases. The CDR3 loop spans 15 amino acids. V gave up 6 bases and J gave up 4 bases; unmatched junction bases: 6. Written as DNA, the CDR3 is TGTGCCAGCAGGGGGCGACTAGCGGGAGCAGAGACCCAGTACTTC. This gives the protein CASRGRLAGAETQYF.

The chain employs TRBV6-5 and TRBJ2-1; 8 bases line up with TRBD2. The assigned J gene may be wrong: the sequence end matches TRBJ2-5 better. Per germline, CDR1 MNHEY and CDR2 SVGAGI. The CDR3 is 17 amino acids. The CDR3 loop reads CASSSDLGTSKQETQYF. CDR3 DNA sequence: TGTGCCAGCAGTTCCGACCTAGGGACTAGTAAACAAGAGACCCAGTACTTC.

CDR3 DNA: TGTGCCAGCAGTACATCCCGGGGGGGGAAGACCCAGTACTTC. Amino acid sequence: CASSTSRGGKTQYF. The rearrangement links TRBV12-3 or TRBV12-4 to TRBJ2-7, with 8 bases identical to TRBD2. The end of the DNA aligns better with TRBJ2-5, so the J call may be wrong. The length of the CDR3 is 14 residues.

The CDR3 reads CASTARSYNSPLHF. In DNA form, the CDR3 reads TGTGCCAGCACCGCTCGGAGTTATAATTCACCCCTCCACTTT. V is TRBV6-1 and J is TRBJ1-6, with D hard to call. Germline lookup yields CDR1 MNHNS and CDR2 SASEGT. V was clipped by 7 bases and J by 4 bases, with 11 bases between them. The length of the CDR3 is 14 residues.